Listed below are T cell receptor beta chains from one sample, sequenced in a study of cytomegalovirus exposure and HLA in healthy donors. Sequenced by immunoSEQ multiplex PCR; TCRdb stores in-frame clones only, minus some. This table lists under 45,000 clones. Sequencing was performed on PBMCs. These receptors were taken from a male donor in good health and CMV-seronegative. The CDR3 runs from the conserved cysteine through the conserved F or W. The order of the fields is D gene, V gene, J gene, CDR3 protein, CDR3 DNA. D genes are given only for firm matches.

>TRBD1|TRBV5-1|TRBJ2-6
CASSGTGAGANVLTF
TGCGCCAGCAGCGGAACAGGGGCTGGGGCCAACGTCCTGACTTTC
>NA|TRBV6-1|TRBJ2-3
CASRELLYTDTQYF
TGTGCCAGCAGAGAACTACTTTACACAGATACGCAGTATTTT
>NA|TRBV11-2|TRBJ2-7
CASSAGFTGVNPYEQYF
TGTGCCAGCAGCGCCGGTTTTACGGGGGTGAACCCCTACGAGCAGTACTTC
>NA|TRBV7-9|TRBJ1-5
CASSSGMDQPQHF
TGTGCCAGCAGTTCAGGGATGGATCAGCCCCAGCATTTT
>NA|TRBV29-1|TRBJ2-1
CSVGQSNEQFF
TGCAGCGTTGGTCAGTCCAATGAGCAGTTCTTC
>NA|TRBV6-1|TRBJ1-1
CASTTRQSLFTEAFF
TGTGCCAGCACCACAAGACAGTCCCTATTTACTGAAGCTTTCTTT
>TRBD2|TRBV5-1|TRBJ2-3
CASSLAAGGTDTQYF
TGCGCCAGCAGCTTGGCGGCGGGGGGAACAGATACGCAGTATTTT
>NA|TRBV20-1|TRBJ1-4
CSAGAGEKLFF
TGCAGTGCTGGGGCAGGTGAAAAACTGTTTTTT
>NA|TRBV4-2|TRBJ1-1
CASSQETGAVGNTEAFF
TGTGCCAGCAGCCAAGAGACTGGGGCGGTGGGCAACACTGAAGCTTTCTTT
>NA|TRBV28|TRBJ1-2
CASRQQGNYGYTF
TGTGCCAGCAGGCAGCAGGGGAACTATGGCTACACCTTC
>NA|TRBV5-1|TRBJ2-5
CASSLRGRSETQYF
TGCGCCAGCAGCCTTAGGGGCAGGTCCGAGACCCAGTACTTC
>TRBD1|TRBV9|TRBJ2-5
CASSVADRVLETQYF
TGTGCCAGCAGCGTAGCCGACAGGGTGCTAGAGACCCAGTACTTC
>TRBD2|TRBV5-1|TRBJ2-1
CASSLKAGGPGEQFF
TGCGCCAGCAGCTTGAAGGCGGGGGGGCCAGGGGAGCAGTTCTTC
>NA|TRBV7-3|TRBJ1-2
CASSLSGDYGYTF
TGTGCCAGCAGCTTATCGGGAGACTATGGCTACACCTTC
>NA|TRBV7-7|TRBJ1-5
CASSPDRNQPQHF
TGTGCCAGCAGCCCGGACAGAAATCAGCCCCAGCATTTT
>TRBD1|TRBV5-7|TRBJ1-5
CASSLASGGKPQHF
TGTGCCAGCAGCTTGGCCTCAGGGGGAAAGCCCCAGCATTTT
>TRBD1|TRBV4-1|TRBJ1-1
CASSDTPGGVKGRTEAFF
TGCGCCAGCAGCGATACTCCAGGGGGCGTGAAAGGTCGAACTGAAGCTTTCTTT
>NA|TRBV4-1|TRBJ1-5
CASSQDHGSSGGYSNQPQHF
TGCGCCAGCAGCCAAGATCATGGAAGCTCGGGAGGATATAGCAATCAGCCCCAGCATTTT
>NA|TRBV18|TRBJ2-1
CASSPIIVSEQFF
TGTGCCAGCTCACCGATCATCGTCAGTGAGCAGTTCTTC
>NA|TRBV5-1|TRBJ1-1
CASSLGPPQGGNTEAFF
TGCGCCAGCAGCTTGGGCCCTCCACAGGGTGGGAACACTGAAGCTTTCTTT
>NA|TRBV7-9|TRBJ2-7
CASSFRDAGNYEQYF
TGTGCCAGCAGCTTTCGGGATGCCGGAAATTACGAGCAGTACTTC
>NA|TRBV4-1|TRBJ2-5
CASRKSGGSQETQYF
TGCGCCAGCAGGAAATCTGGGGGGTCACAAGAGACCCAGTACTTC
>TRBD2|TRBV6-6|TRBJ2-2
CASREPAGRKTGELFF
TGTGCCAGCAGGGAACCAGCGGGGAGAAAGACCGGGGAGCTGTTTTTT
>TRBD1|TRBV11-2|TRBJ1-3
CASSSGQAKLGNTIYF
TGTGCCAGCAGCTCGGGACAGGCCAAGCTTGGAAACACCATATATTTT
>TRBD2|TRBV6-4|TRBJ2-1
CASSEAAGGNNEQFF
TGTGCCAGCAGTGAAGCGGCGGGGGGGAACAATGAGCAGTTCTTC
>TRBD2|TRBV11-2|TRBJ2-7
CASRFTSGGRYEQYF
TGTGCCAGCAGATTTACTAGCGGGGGTAGGTACGAGCAGTACTTC
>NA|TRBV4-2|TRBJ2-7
CASSPGLGRAYEQYF
TGTGCCAGCAGCCCCGGTTTGGGGCGCGCCTACGAGCAGTACTTC
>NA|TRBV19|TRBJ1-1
CASSIRGVNTEAFF
TGTGCCAGTAGTATACGGGGAGTGAACACTGAAGCTTTCTTT
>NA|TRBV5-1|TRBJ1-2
CASSGPYGYTF
TGCGCCAGCAGCGGGCCCTATGGCTACACCTTC
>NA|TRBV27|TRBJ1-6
CASSFGRDNSPLHF
TGTGCCAGCAGTTTTGGTCGGGATAATTCACCCCTCCACTTT
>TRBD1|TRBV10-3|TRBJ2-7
CAISESGQLAVYEQYF
TGTGCCATCAGTGAGTCGGGACAGCTGGCTGTCTACGAGCAGTACTTC
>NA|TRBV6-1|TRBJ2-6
CASRTVSPGANVLTF
TGTGCCAGCAGGACAGTAAGCCCTGGGGCCAACGTCCTGACTTTC
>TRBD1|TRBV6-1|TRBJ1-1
CASSVQGTEAFF
TGTGCCAGCAGCGTACAGGGGACTGAAGCTTTCTTT
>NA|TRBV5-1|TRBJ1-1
CASREGGTEAFF
TGCGCCAGCAGGGAGGGAGGCACTGAAGCTTTCTTT
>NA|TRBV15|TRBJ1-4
CATGERGSPNEKLFF
TGTGCCACGGGCGAAAGGGGCAGCCCAAATGAAAAACTGTTTTTT
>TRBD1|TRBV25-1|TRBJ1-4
CASSTLGTGGVKLFF
TGTGCCAGCAGTACCCTAGGGACAGGGGGTGTAAAACTGTTTTTT
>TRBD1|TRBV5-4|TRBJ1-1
CASSQQTGMNTEAFF
TGTGCCAGCAGCCAACAGACAGGGATGAACACTGAAGCTTTCTTT
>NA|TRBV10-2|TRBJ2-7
CASSEVGREQYF
TGCGCCAGCAGTGAGGTAGGGAGGGAGCAGTACTTC
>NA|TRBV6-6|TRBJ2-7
CASSYSQGSSEQYF
TGTGCCAGCAGTTACTCGCAGGGGTCTAGCGAGCAGTACTTC
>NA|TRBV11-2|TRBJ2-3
CASSLGRGRGTDTQYF
TGTGCCAGCAGCTTAGGGAGGGGTCGAGGCACAGATACGCAGTATTTT
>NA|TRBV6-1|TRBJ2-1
CASSRGTYNEQFF
TGTGCCAGCAGCCGGGGGACCTACAATGAGCAGTTCTTC
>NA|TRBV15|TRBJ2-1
CATTTYQGNEQFF
TGTGCCACCACCACGTACCAGGGCAATGAGCAGTTCTTC